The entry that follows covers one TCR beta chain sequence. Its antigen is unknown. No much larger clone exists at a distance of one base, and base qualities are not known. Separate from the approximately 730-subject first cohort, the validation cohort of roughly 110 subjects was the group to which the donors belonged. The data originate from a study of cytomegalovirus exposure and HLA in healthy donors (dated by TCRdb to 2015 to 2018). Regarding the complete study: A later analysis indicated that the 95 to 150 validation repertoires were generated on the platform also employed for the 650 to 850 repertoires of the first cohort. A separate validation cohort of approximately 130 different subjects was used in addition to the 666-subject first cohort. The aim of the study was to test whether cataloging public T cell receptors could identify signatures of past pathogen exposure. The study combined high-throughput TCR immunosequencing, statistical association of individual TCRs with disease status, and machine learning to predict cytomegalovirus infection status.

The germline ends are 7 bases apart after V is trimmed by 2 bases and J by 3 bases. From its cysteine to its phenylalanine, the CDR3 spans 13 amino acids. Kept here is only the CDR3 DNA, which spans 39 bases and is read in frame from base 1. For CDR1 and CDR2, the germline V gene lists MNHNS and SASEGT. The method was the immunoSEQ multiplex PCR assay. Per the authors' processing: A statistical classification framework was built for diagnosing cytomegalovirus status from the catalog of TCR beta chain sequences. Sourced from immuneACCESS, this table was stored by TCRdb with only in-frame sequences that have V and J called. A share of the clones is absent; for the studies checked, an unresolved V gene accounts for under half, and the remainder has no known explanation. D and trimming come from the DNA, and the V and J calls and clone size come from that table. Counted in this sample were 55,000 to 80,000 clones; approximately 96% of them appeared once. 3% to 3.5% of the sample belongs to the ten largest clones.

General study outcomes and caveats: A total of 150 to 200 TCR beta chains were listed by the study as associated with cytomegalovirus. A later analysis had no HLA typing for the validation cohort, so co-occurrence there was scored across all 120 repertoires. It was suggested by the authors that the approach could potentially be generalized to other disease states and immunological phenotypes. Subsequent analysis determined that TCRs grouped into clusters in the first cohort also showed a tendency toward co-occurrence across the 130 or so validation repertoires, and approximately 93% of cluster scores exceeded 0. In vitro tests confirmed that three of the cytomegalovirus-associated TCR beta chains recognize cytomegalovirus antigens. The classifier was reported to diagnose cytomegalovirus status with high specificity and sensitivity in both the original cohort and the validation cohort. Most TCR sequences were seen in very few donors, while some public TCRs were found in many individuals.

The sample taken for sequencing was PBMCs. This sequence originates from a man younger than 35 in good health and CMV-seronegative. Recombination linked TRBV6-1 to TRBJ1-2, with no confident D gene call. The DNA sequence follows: TGTGCCAGCAGTGAACACGCGTACTATGGCTACACCTTC. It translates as CASSEHAYYGYTF.